Each of the 28 T cell receptor beta chains below was sequenced from the same sample in a study of OX40 agonist ivuxolimab in advanced cancers. TCRdb's table, derived via immunoSEQ multiplex PCR, lists solely in-frame clones and lacks some. The repertoire has about 45,000 clones, 84% of them found once; the top ten carry approximately 2.5%. The source was CD4+ or CD8+ T cells sorted from blood, collected in a trial of the OX40 agonist ivuxolimab. These receptors all stem from an adult with an advanced solid tumor such as melanoma, head and neck, liver or kidney cancer.

This clone has more than one count but fewer than ten. This chain connects TRBV18 to TRBJ1-6; D gene uncertain. Trimming took 3 bases from V and 5 from J, leaving 8 bases between them. The CDR3 has 14 residues. Per the germline V gene, CDR1 is KGHSH and CDR2 is LQKENI. The CDR3: CASSPRQDNSPLHF. CDR3 nucleotides: TGTGCCAGCTCACCTCGGCAGGATAATTCACCCCTCCACTTT.

The J gene is TRBJ1-1, the V gene TRBV7-9, with D perhaps TRBD1 (5 bases). The length of the CDR3 is 14 residues. V was cut by 6 bases and J by 5 bases, with 16 bases left in between. CDR1 is SEHNR and CDR2 is FQNEAQ in the germline V gene (reference sequence). CDR3 coding DNA: TGTGCCAGCAGTGCCGGGGGTTGGGGGACTGAAGCTTTCTTT. It yields the protein CASSAGGWGTEAFF.

The gene calls are TRBV6-6 and TRBJ1-5; 8 nucleotides line up with TRBD1. This CDR3 has 15 residues. With 5 bases clipped from V and 3 bases from J, the junction kept 6 bases outside the gene matches. Germline CDR1 reads MNHNY; CDR2 reads SVGAGI (reference sequence). The CDR3 DNA reads as TGTGCCAGCAGTGAGGGACAGGTTGACAATCAGCCCCAGCATTTT. It codes for CASSEGQVDNQPQHF.

This rearrangement joins TRBV19 to TRBJ2-1; 12 nucleotides match TRBD2. The CDR3 has 17 amino acids. The V gene's germline CDR1 is LNHDA and CDR2 SQIVND (reference sequence). The trim removed 5 bases at V and 2 bases at J, leaving 7 bases unmatched. CDR3 loop: CASSVKTSGRAYNEQFF. CDR3 coding DNA: TGTGCCAGTAGTGTAAAGACTAGCGGGAGAGCCTACAATGAGCAGTTCTTC.

V usage is TRBV5-1 and J usage is TRBJ2-5, with 10 bases that match TRBD2. CDR1 SGHRS and CDR2 YFSETQ come from the germline V gene. The CDR3 length is 15 residues. V gave up 5 bases and J gave up 5 bases; unmatched junction bases: 9. The CDR3 sequence: CASSSPGLATETQYF. The CDR3 nucleotides are TGCGCCAGCAGTTCTCCGGGACTAGCGACGGAGACCCAGTACTTC.

This clone was detected only a few times. The V gene is TRBV19, the J gene TRBJ2-1; TRBD2 matches 8 bases. This CDR3 region has 17 residues. The ends lost 3 bases at V and 4 bases at J; junction bases unmatched: 11. Germline-derived CDR1 and CDR2 are LNHDA and SQIVND (reference sequence). CDR3 nucleotides: TGTGCCAGTAGTATTCGTACTAGCGGACCAATTTACAATGAGCAGTTCTTC. Translated, it gives CASSIRTSGPIYNEQFF.

The chain carries TRBV19 and TRBJ1-1; TRBD1 matches 8 bases. The CDR3 contains 14 residues. The germline CDR1 and CDR2 sequences are LNHDA and SQIVND (reference sequence). J lost 9 bases, V lost 7 bases, and 13 bases had no gene match. CDR3 in amino acids: CASTDGQGGRKAFF. The CDR3 nucleotides read TGTGCCAGTACCGACGGACAGGGCGGGAGGAAAGCTTTCTTT.

The CDR3 DNA is TGTGCCAGCAGCTTCGGGAGGTTACAGGGGGTAGCTTTCTTT. It translates to CASSFGRLQGVAFF. The rearrangement joins TRBV11-2 to TRBJ1-1; 8 nucleotides align to TRBD1. The trim removed 3 bases at V and 10 bases at J, leaving 10 bases unmatched. From germline, CDR1 is SGHAT and CDR2 FQNNGV. The CDR3 extends over 14 amino acids.

The genes are TRBV30 and TRBJ1-2; 7 bases agree with TRBD1. CDR1 and CDR2 (germline): GTSNPN, SVGIG (reference sequence). Trimming at V came to 3 bases and at J to 7 bases, leaving 5 bases not matched to a gene. The CDR3 consists of 12 residues. The CDR3 sequence is CAWRAGGSGYTF. In DNA form, the CDR3 reads TGTGCCTGGAGGGCAGGGGGTAGTGGCTACACCTTC.

The chain recombines TRBV5-6 with TRBJ2-7; perhaps TRBD1 as D (6 bases). The CDR3 is 14 residues long. CDR1 SGHDT and CDR2 YYEEEE come from the germline V gene. Trimming stripped 4 bases from V and 3 bases from J, with 14 bases between. The CDR3 DNA is TGTGCCAGCAGCCAAACAGGGTACCTCTACGAGCAGTACTTC. This translates into CASSQTGYLYEQYF. The full variable domain, in which reference TRBV5-6 and TRBJ2-7 provide the parts outside the CDR3, is DAGVTQSPTHLIKTRGQQVTLRCSPKSGHDTVSWYQQALGQGPQFIFQYYEEEERQRGNFPDRFSGHQFPNYSSELNVNALLLGDSALYLCASSQTGYLYEQYFGPGTRLTVT.

About this clone itself: An end of the junction differs from the germline gene, which may be a read error. The chain carries TRBV29-1 and TRBJ1-2; D gene ambiguous. Per the germline V gene, CDR1 is SQVTM and CDR2 is ANQGSEA. This CDR3 is 14 amino acids long. CDR3 nucleotide sequence: TGCAACGTTGAAGCGATCCTTCCCCCCTATGGCTACACCTTC. It translates to CNVEAILPPYGYTF.

The chain has TRBV5-1 and TRBJ1-1; TRBD1 agrees at 8 bases. There are 14 residues in the CDR3. Germline values: CDR1 SGHRS, CDR2 YFSETQ. V shed 1 base, J shed 6 bases, and the junction held 5 bases outside the gene matches. The CDR3 sequence: CASSLTTGGSEAFF. The CDR3 DNA is TGCGCCAGCAGCTTGACTACAGGGGGATCTGAAGCTTTCTTT.

The genes are TRBV6-6 and TRBJ2-1; tentative D call: TRBD1 (5 bases). Trimming cost V 6 bases and J 1 base, with 16 bases left between them. Germline V gene data show CDR1 as MNHNY and CDR2 as SVGAGI (reference sequence). The CDR3 runs to 16 residues. CDR3 DNA: TGTGCCAGCAGCGTGAACTCAGGGATATCCTACAATGAGCAGTTCTTC. This codes for CASSVNSGISYNEQFF.

The rearrangement links TRBV15 to TRBJ1-5, with D perhaps TRBD1 (6 bases). Looked up from germline, CDR1 is LNHNV and CDR2 is YYDKDF (reference sequence). This CDR3 has 15 residues. V was clipped by 0 bases and J by 7 bases, with 13 bases between them. CDR3 nucleotides: TGTGCCACCAGCAGAGATGGGGGCACTGGGCAGCCCCAGCATTTT. This encodes CATSRDGGTGQPQHF.

The chain combines TRBV12-5 with TRBJ1-1; no firm D call. This CDR3 has 13 amino acids. CDR1 is LGHNT, CDR2 FRNRAP, per germline. Trimming pared 6 bases from V and 6 bases from J, leaving 14 bases between. This chain's CDR3 is CASGPPGDAEAFF. CDR3 nucleotides: TGTGCTAGTGGCCCGCCTGGGGATGCTGAAGCTTTCTTT.

This chain connects TRBV7-9 to TRBJ2-5; TRBD1 matches at 8 bases. The CDR3 spans 12 residues. Germline values: CDR1 SEHNR, CDR2 FQNEAQ (reference sequence). Trimming took 3 bases from V and 11 from J; bases not matched to a gene: 5. The CDR3 coding sequence is TGTGCCAGCAGCTTCGGACAGGGTAAGCAGTACTTC. Translating it yields CASSFGQGKQYF.

The chain uses TRBV15 and TRBJ2-2; 11 bases match TRBD2. Germline V gene sequence: CDR1 LNHNV, CDR2 YYDKDF (reference sequence). This CDR3 is 16 amino acids long. With V trimmed by 8 bases and J by 7 bases, 12 bases remained unmatched. The CDR3 DNA sequence: TGTGCCACCTTGCTCGGACTAGCGGGTAGGGACGGGGAGCTGTTTTTT. As protein: CATLLGLAGRDGELFF.

This chain links TRBV18 with TRBJ1-5; possibly TRBD1 for D (6 bases). The CDR3 extends over 14 amino acids. Germline V CDR1 and CDR2: KGHSH, LQKENI. Between the trimmed V and J ends, which lost 0 bases and 6 bases, there was a span of 9 bases. In DNA form, the CDR3 reads TGTGCCAGCTCACCACCGGGGGCGGCTCAGCCCCAGCATTTT. It encodes CASSPPGAAQPQHF.

The genes are TRBV5-4 and TRBJ1-3; D is perhaps TRBD1 (5 bases). Germline lookup yields CDR1 SGHNT and CDR2 YYREEE (reference sequence). Trimming removed 7 bases from V and 2 bases from J, with 13 bases in between. The CDR3 length is 14 residues. The CDR3 DNA follows: TGTGCCAGCGGCCCGACAGAAGCTGGAAACACCATATATTTT. Translating it yields CASGPTEAGNTIYF.

A few counts support this clone. The chain carries TRBV7-7 and TRBJ2-7, with D perhaps being TRBD1 or TRBD2 (5 bases each). Deletions cut 6 bases from V and 0 bases from J, with 12 bases between. Germline V gene lookup returns CDR1 SSHAT and CDR2 FNYEAQ (reference sequence). This CDR3 is 14 amino acids long. The CDR3 sequence is CASSRDVSSYEQYF. The DNA of the CDR3 is TGTGCCAGCAGTAGGGACGTGAGCTCCTACGAGCAGTACTTC.

The gene calls are TRBV5-6 and TRBJ1-3; no reliable D call. CDR3 length equals 15 residues. Per germline, CDR1 SGHDT and CDR2 YYEEEE. The germline V and J ends were trimmed by 4 bases and 4 bases, with 15 bases remaining between them. The CDR3 reads CASSREGGFGNTIYF. In DNA form, the CDR3 reads TGTGCCAGCAGCCGCGAAGGAGGTTTCGGAAACACCATATATTTT.

The V gene is TRBV9, the J gene TRBJ2-5; 8 bases are a match to TRBD1. Germline values: CDR1 SGDLS, CDR2 YYNGEE. The V segment lost 1 base and the J segment 6 bases; nucleotides outside the gene matches: 8. The CDR3 spans 15 residues. The CDR3, as DNA: TGTGCCAGCAGCGTAACTTCAGGACAGGGACAGACCCAGTACTTC. It codes for CASSVTSGQGQTQYF.

The chain is built from TRBV7-9 and TRBJ1-2; D unclear. Trimming stripped 1 base from V and 3 bases from J, with 9 bases between. This CDR3 region has 14 residues. Germline CDR1 reads SEHNR; CDR2 reads FQNEAQ (reference sequence). CDR3 region: CASSLDPGDYGYTF. The CDR3 DNA is TGTGCCAGCAGCTTAGATCCGGGAGACTATGGCTACACCTTC.

The chain recombines TRBV12-5 with TRBJ1-5; 7 bases fit TRBD1. The CDR3 is made up of 18 amino acids. Germline CDR1 and CDR2: LGHNT and FRNRAP. The V and J ends lost 6 bases and 11 bases, in that order; junction bases with no gene match: 25. DNA for the CDR3: TGTGCTAGTGGGCATCCCTCCCGGGACAGCTCAACGGAATCAGCCCAGCATTTT. Translated, it gives CASGHPSRDSSTESAQHF.

The V and J genes are TRBV5-1 and TRBJ2-3; 11 bases agree with TRBD2. V shed 0 bases, J shed 5 bases, and the junction held 5 bases outside the gene matches. The germline V gene has CDR1 SGHRS and CDR2 YFSETQ. CDR3 size: 16 residues. The CDR3, as DNA: TGCGCCAGCAGCTTGGGACTAGCGGGGTTAAGAGATACGCAGTATTTT. Protein: CASSLGLAGLRDTQYF.

V usage is TRBV11-3 and J usage is TRBJ2-3; the D is unclear. The germline gives CDR1 SGHNT, CDR2 YENEEA. Trimming removed 0 bases at V and 5 bases at J, with 9 bases between. This CDR3 has 14 residues. Here the CDR3 DNA reads TGTGCCAGCAGCTTAGAAGTAAGGGAAGATACGCAGTATTTT. This encodes CASSLEVREDTQYF.

The chain is built from TRBV4-1 and TRBJ2-7, with unresolved D. This CDR3 contains 15 residues. Trimming stripped 1 base from V and 0 bases from J, with 10 bases between. Germline V gene sequence: CDR1 MGHRA, CDR2 YSYEKL. CDR3 region: CASSQGADSSYEQYF. Here the CDR3 DNA reads TGCGCCAGCAGCCAAGGGGCGGATAGCTCCTACGAGCAGTACTTC.

V and J are TRBV4-3 and TRBJ2-1, with D possibly matching TRBD2 (6 bases). This CDR3 has 15 residues. Germline CDR1 reads LGHNA; CDR2 reads YSLEER. The germline V and J ends were trimmed by 0 bases and 2 bases, with 8 bases remaining between them. Written as DNA, the CDR3 is TGCGCCAGCAGCCAAGATCGGGAGACCTACAATGAGCAGTTCTTC. Its protein is CASSQDRETYNEQFF.